This TCR beta chain was identified in a study of untreated major depressive disorder. Notes on the study in general: CD4+ T cells from depressed patients used TRBV05-01 (Vbeta 5.1) more often than controls.

Sequencing was performed with immunoSEQ multiplex PCR; in TCRdb, only in-frame clones are kept and a portion is missing. The table includes some 27,000 clones, roughly nine tenths detected once. This clone was seen only a few times. No antigen is known for it. Around 30 ml of peripheral blood was collected per donor. CD4+ T cell purity was typically approximately 95%. The CDR3 sequence is 15 residues long. CDR1 and CDR2 from the germline V gene are SGHRS and YFSETQ. Trimming pared 4 bases from V and 3 bases from J, leaving 14 bases between. The sequencing input was CD4+ T cells from PBMCs. V gene TRBV5-1 combines with J gene TRBJ2-1; D is perhaps TRBD1 or TRBD2 (6 bases each). This clonotype originated in a young woman with major depressive disorder. CDR3 in DNA: TGCGCCAGCAGCCCCTCCGGAGGGGGCTACAATGAGCAGTTCTTC. Translating it yields CASSPSGGGYNEQFF. Full variable domain (remainder filled in from reference TRBV5-1 and TRBJ2-1): KAGVTQTPRYLIKTRGQQVTLSCSPISGHRSVSWYQQTPGQGLQFLFEYFSETQRNKGNFPGRFSGRQFSNSRSEMNVSTLELGDSALYLCASSPSGGGYNEQFFGPGTRLTVL.